The T cell receptor (beta chain) described here comes from a study of siplizumab effects on memory and regulatory T cells. In each sample, about 100,000 TCR templates were assayed. TCRdb's copy holds only in-frame clones and misses some; the assay was immunoSEQ multiplex PCR. Of about 94,000 clones in the sample, 94% are singletons; the top ten hold 0.3%. The V and J ends lost 1 base and 2 bases respectively, with 15 bases between them. Per the germline V gene, CDR1 is MGHDK and CDR2 is SYGVNS. The length of the CDR3 is 17 residues. Sequenced sample: non-Treg CD4+ T cells sorted from blood. The chain combines TRBV25-1 with TRBJ1-3; the D gene is possibly TRBD1 (5 bases). The clonotype comes from a human donor in good health. Here the CDR3 DNA reads TGTGCCAGCAGTGAATTCGGGGCCTCCCGGGCTGGAAACACCATATATTTT. Translated: CASSEFGASRAGNTIYF.